The 26 T cell receptor beta chains below all came from one sample that was sequenced in a study of OX40 agonist ivuxolimab in advanced cancers. Produced via immunoSEQ multiplex PCR; TCRdb's table is partial and in-frame only. Altogether about 82,000 clones are present, about 85% being singletons, with the ten largest covering 2% to 2.5%. This material consisted of CD4+ or CD8+ T cells sorted from blood, taken in a trial of the OX40 agonist ivuxolimab. Receptor source: an adult with an advanced solid tumor such as melanoma, head and neck, liver or kidney cancer.

The J gene is TRBJ1-1, the V gene TRBV15; TRBD1 is a possible D gene (5 bases). CDR1 and CDR2 (germline): LNHNV, YYDKDF (reference sequence). V lost 2 bases to trimming and J lost 2 bases, with 6 bases between them. The CDR3 is made up of 13 amino acids. This CDR3 is CATSRQGNTEAFF. Here the CDR3 DNA reads TGTGCCACCAGCAGACAGGGCAACACTGAAGCTTTCTTT.

The chain carries TRBV27 and TRBJ1-2; TRBD1 agrees at 7 bases. The junction had 12 bases not matched to a gene; V was cut back by 4 bases and J by 1 base. CDR3 length: 17 residues. In germline, CDR1 is MNHEY, CDR2 SMNVEV (reference sequence). The CDR3 nucleotides read TGTGCCAGCAGTTCCCTCACGACAGGGACCCGTAACTATGGCTACACCTTC. It translates to CASSSLTTGTRNYGYTF.

The gene calls are TRBV4-2 and TRBJ1-1; no clear D gene. The CDR3 loop spans 16 amino acids. Germline V gene lookup returns CDR1 LGHNA and CDR2 YNFKEQ. Trimming stripped 0 bases from V and 1 base from J, with 12 bases between. CDR3 loop: CASSQDPGRRNTEAFF. The CDR3 bases are TGTGCCAGCAGCCAAGATCCCGGCAGGAGGAACACTGAAGCTTTCTTT.

The V gene is TRBV11-2, the J gene TRBJ2-2, with no clear D. Trimming pared 7 bases from V and 0 bases from J, leaving 9 bases between. The CDR3 extends over 14 amino acids. In germline, CDR1 is SGHAT, CDR2 FQNNGV. The CDR3 region has the DNA TGTGCCAGCATGGTCCTGGCGAACACCGGGGAGCTGTTTTTT. This gives the protein CASMVLANTGELFF. Looking up the rest from reference TRBV11-2 and TRBJ2-2 gives the full variable domain: EAGVAQSPRYKIIEKRQSVAFWCNPISGHATLYWYQQILGQGPKLLIQFQNNGVVDDSQLPKDRFSAERLKGVDSTLKIQPAKLEDSAVYLCASMVLANTGELFFGEGSRLTVL.

As to this clone: The same CDR3 also results from other DNA sequences found in this sample. The CDR3 region is CASSIVGSDTQYF. CDR3 DNA sequence: TGTGCCAGTAGTATTGTAGGTTCAGATACGCAGTATTTT. The genes are TRBV19 and TRBJ2-3, with D unresolved. The germline V gene has CDR1 LNHDA and CDR2 SQIVND (reference sequence). CDR3 length equals 13 residues. Trimming cost V 3 bases and J 4 bases, with 8 bases left between them.

The J gene is TRBJ1-2, the V gene TRBV25-1; 9 nucleotides align to TRBD1. The CDR3 consists of 15 residues. Germline loops: CDR1 MGHDK, CDR2 SYGVNS. The junction had 9 bases not matched to a gene; V was cut back by 2 bases and J by 8 bases. CDR3: CASSEPPGQGSGYTF. In nucleotides, the CDR3 is TGTGCCAGCAGTGAACCCCCGGGACAGGGAAGCGGCTACACCTTC.

This clone was seen only once. The V call is TRBV4-3, the J call TRBJ2-2, with D perhaps TRBD1 (5 bases). From germline, CDR1 is LGHNA and CDR2 YSLEER. With 0 bases removed from V and 5 bases from J, the gap between germline ends came to 7 bases. This CDR3 has 14 residues. The CDR3 DNA reads as TGCGCCAGCAGCCAAGATCGACAGACCGGGGAGCTGTTTTTT. It is translated as CASSQDRQTGELFF.

This chain connects TRBV30 to TRBJ1-1; no definite D call. Trimming took 1 base from V and 10 from J, leaving 10 bases between them. Germline assignment: CDR1 GTSNPN and CDR2 SVGIG (reference sequence). This CDR3 contains 11 residues. Here the CDR3 reads CAWSGTEGAFF. The CDR3 DNA reads as TGTGCCTGGAGTGGAACAGAAGGAGCTTTCTTT.

This sequence joins TRBV27 and TRBJ1-2; 7 bases agree with TRBD1. Trimming removed 8 bases from V and 0 bases from J; junction bases left unmatched: 0. The CDR3 runs to 12 residues. Germline V CDR1 and CDR2: MNHEY, SMNVEV (reference sequence). The CDR3 coding sequence is TGTGCCAGCGGACAGGCTAACTATGGCTACACCTTC. Encoded protein: CASGQANYGYTF.

V and J are TRBV28 and TRBJ1-3, with 8 bases identical to TRBD1. The germline V gene has CDR1 MDHEN and CDR2 SYDVKM. The ends lost 3 bases at V and 3 bases at J; junction bases unmatched: 7. There are 16 residues in the CDR3. CDR3 in amino acids: CASSFHQGALGNTIYF. CDR3 DNA: TGTGCCAGCAGTTTCCATCAGGGGGCTCTTGGAAACACCATATATTTT.

The V call is TRBV5-1, the J call TRBJ2-7, with 10 bases matching TRBD1. The CDR3 has 14 residues. V lost 4 bases, J lost 2 bases, and 3 bases stayed unmatched. The germline CDR1 and CDR2 sequences are SGHRS and YFSETQ. The CDR3 sequence is CASSRGQGAYEQYF. The CDR3 DNA sequence: TGCGCCAGCAGCCGTGGACAGGGGGCCTACGAGCAGTACTTC.

The CDR3 nucleotides read TGTGCCAGCAGCTTCGGACAGAATAACTATGGCTACACCTTC. Its protein is CASSFGQNNYGYTF. The chain carries TRBV7-9 and TRBJ1-2, with D maybe TRBD1 (6 bases). V was cut by 3 bases and J by 1 base, with 9 bases left in between. The germline V gene encodes CDR1 SEHNR and CDR2 FQNEAQ (reference sequence). The CDR3 is 14 amino acids.

This sequence joins TRBV28 and TRBJ1-3; D unclear. Germline V gene sequence: CDR1 MDHEN, CDR2 SYDVKM. The length of the CDR3 is 16 residues. V was trimmed by 1 base and J by 3 bases, leaving 13 bases between them. The CDR3 DNA is TGTGCCAGCAGTTTATTTGACCGAAACTATGGAAACACCATATATTTT. Its translation is CASSLFDRNYGNTIYF.

This chain connects TRBV11-2 to TRBJ2-3; TRBD2 matches 8 bases. The CDR3 is 15 residues long. V trimming: 5 bases; J trimming: 0 bases; junction bases outside the gene matches: 4. The germline CDR1 and CDR2 sequences are SGHAT and FQNNGV. CDR3 residues: CASSISGVSTDTQYF. The CDR3 DNA reads TGTGCCAGCAGCATTAGCGGGGTTAGCACAGATACGCAGTATTTT.

The chain uses TRBV7-2 and TRBJ2-7; 8 nucleotides match TRBD2. This CDR3 spans 14 amino acids. Germline V gene lookup returns CDR1 SGHTA and CDR2 FQGNSA. V shed 3 bases and J 3 bases; nucleotides not matched to a gene: 4. In DNA, the CDR3 is TGTGCCAGCAGCTTTGGCGGGGGGTTCTACGAGCAGTACTTC. This codes for CASSFGGGFYEQYF.

For the CDR3, the DNA is TGCGCCAGCAGTGACGGCTGGGACAGCCAATACACAGATACGCAGTATTTT. It is translated as CASSDGWDSQYTDTQYF. V is TRBV10-2 and J is TRBJ2-3; the match to TRBD1 covers 7 bases. Per germline, CDR1 WSHSY and CDR2 SAAADI. J lost 2 bases, V lost 3 bases, and 11 bases had no gene match. The CDR3 consists of 17 residues.

This chain joins TRBV5-4 and TRBJ2-3; D is tentatively TRBD1 or TRBD2 (5 bases each). Trimming shortened V by 0 bases and J by 1 base, and 9 bases separated the two germline ends. This CDR3 is 15 amino acids long. Germline assignment: CDR1 SGHNT and CDR2 YYREEE (reference sequence). CDR3 bases: TGTGCCAGCAGCTTGGGTCCGGGGCGCACAGATACGCAGTATTTT. Its protein is CASSLGPGRTDTQYF.

J is TRBJ2-5 and V is TRBV4-2; 10 bases align to TRBD2. Germline V CDR1 and CDR2: LGHNA, YNFKEQ. The CDR3 has 16 amino acids. V lost 0 bases, J lost 4 bases, and 5 bases stayed unmatched. The DNA for the CDR3 is TGTGCCAGCAGCCAAGACCAGCGGGGGGGCTCAGAGACCCAGTACTTC. Residues: CASSQDQRGGSETQYF.

The rearrangement joins TRBV6-1 to TRBJ2-1, with 10 bases fitting TRBD2. The V gene end was trimmed by 3 bases and the J gene end by 7 bases; junction bases not matched to a gene: 9. The CDR3 extends over 16 amino acids. The germline V gene has CDR1 MNHNS and CDR2 SASEGT. The CDR3 loop reads CASSESLAGDKNEQFF. The DNA of the CDR3 is TGTGCCAGCAGTGAGTCCCTAGCGGGGGATAAGAATGAGCAGTTCTTC.

This chain uses TRBV28 with TRBJ1-2; tentative D call: TRBD1 (5 bases). V lost 4 bases and J lost 3, with 15 bases in between. CDR1 is MDHEN, CDR2 SYDVKM, per germline. CDR3 length: 15 amino acids. The CDR3 DNA reads as TGTGCCAGCAGTTCGGAGAGGGGACTAGACTATGGCTACACCTTC. As protein: CASSSERGLDYGYTF.

This clone was recorded once. The gene calls are TRBV5-1 and TRBJ1-6; D unclear. The CDR3 loop spans 16 amino acids. V was clipped by 1 base and J by 1 base, with 9 bases between them. The germline gives CDR1 SGHRS, CDR2 YFSETQ. The CDR3 here is CASSLLGSSYNSPLHF. The CDR3 nucleotides are TGCGCCAGCAGCTTGTTGGGGAGTTCCTATAATTCACCCCTCCACTTT.

The chain combines TRBV9 with TRBJ1-2; no clear D. The V gene lost 2 bases and the J gene lost 4 bases, with 12 bases spanning the gap. The CDR3 runs 14 residues. Germline assignment: CDR1 SGDLS and CDR2 YYNGEE. CDR3 nucleotides: TGTGCCAGCAGCGTTAGGGATCGGGGCTATGGCTACACCTTC. Its protein is CASSVRDRGYGYTF. The complete variable domain, with remaining parts taken from reference TRBV9 and TRBJ1-2, reads DSGVTQTPKHLITATGQRVTLRCSPRSGDLSVYWYQQSLDQGLQFLIQYYNGEERAKGNILERFSAQQFPDLHSELNLSSLELGDSALYFCASSVRDRGYGYTFGSGTRLTVV.

The CDR3 DNA follows: TGCGCCAGCAGCCAAGAAAAGTGGGGGGGCAGCGATACGCAGTATTTT. Its protein is CASSQEKWGGSDTQYF. This chain joins TRBV4-1 and TRBJ2-3; TRBD2 is a possible D gene (7 bases). V lost 0 bases and J 6 bases, leaving 16 bases between the germline ends. This CDR3 comprises 16 residues. In germline, CDR1 is MGHRA, CDR2 YSYEKL.

This clone was observed a few times. The chain recombines TRBV6-1 with TRBJ2-7; TRBD1 matches 10 bases. V lost 7 bases, J lost 3 bases, and 6 bases stayed unmatched. Germline CDR1 is MNHNS and CDR2 is SASEGT. This CDR3 has 14 residues. CDR3 amino acids: CASTTGQGGYEQYF. Here the CDR3 DNA reads TGTGCCAGCACCACTGGACAGGGGGGCTACGAGCAGTACTTC.

In its sample, this clone was seen once. The rearrangement links TRBV5-1 to TRBJ2-1; D is unresolved. V was trimmed by 1 base and J by 9 bases, leaving 11 bases between them. The V gene's germline CDR1 is SGHRS and CDR2 YFSETQ. The CDR3 covers 13 residues. This CDR3 reads CASSLPPTTEQFF. DNA for the CDR3: TGCGCCAGCAGCTTGCCCCCGACGACTGAGCAGTTCTTC.

The chain recombines TRBV2 with TRBJ1-4; D call uncertain. Germline V gene data show CDR1 as SNHLY and CDR2 as FYNNEI. The CDR3 runs to 14 residues. Deletions cut 5 bases from V and 6 bases from J, with 13 bases between. CDR3 region: CASSSESYYEKLFF. CDR3 nucleotide sequence: TGTGCCAGCAGTTCGGAGAGTTACTATGAAAAACTGTTTTTT.